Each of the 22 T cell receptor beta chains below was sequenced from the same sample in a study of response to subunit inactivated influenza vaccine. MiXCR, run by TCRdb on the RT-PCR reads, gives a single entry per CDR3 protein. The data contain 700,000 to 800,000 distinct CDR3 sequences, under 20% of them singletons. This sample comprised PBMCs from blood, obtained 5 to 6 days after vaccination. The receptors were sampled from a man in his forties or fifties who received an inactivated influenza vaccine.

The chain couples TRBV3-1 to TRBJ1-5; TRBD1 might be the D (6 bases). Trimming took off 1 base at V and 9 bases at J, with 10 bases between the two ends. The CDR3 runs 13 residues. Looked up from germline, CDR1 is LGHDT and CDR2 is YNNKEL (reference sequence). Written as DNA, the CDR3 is TGTGCCAGCAGCCAAGCAGGGGTAGGGCCCCAGCATTTT. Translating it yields CASSQAGVGPQHF. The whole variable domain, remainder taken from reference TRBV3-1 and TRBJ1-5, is DTAVSQTPKYLVTQMGNDKSIKCEQNLGHDTMYWYKQDSKKFLKIMFSYNNKELIINETVPNRFSPKSPDKAHLNLHINSLELGDSAVYFCASSQAGVGPQHFGDGTRLSIL.

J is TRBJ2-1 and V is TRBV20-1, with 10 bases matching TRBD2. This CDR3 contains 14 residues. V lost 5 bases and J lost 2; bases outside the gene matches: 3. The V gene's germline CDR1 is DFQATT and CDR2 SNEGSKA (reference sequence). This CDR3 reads CSAPLAGPYNEQFF. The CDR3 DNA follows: TGCAGTGCTCCACTAGCGGGGCCCTACAATGAGCAGTTCTTC.

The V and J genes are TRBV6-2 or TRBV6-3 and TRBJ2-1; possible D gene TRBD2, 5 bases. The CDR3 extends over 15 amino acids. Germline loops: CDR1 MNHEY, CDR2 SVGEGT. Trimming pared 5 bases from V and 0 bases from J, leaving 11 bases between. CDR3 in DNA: TGTGCCAGCAGTCTTAGCGAAAGCTCCTACAATGAGCAGTTCTTC. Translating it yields CASSLSESSYNEQFF.

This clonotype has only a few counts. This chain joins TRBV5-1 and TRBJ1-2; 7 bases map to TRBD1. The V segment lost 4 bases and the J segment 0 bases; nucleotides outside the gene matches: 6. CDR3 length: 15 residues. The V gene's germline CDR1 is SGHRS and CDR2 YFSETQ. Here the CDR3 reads CASSGTGEANYGYTF. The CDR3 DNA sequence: TGCGCCAGCAGCGGAACAGGGGAAGCTAACTATGGCTACACCTTC.

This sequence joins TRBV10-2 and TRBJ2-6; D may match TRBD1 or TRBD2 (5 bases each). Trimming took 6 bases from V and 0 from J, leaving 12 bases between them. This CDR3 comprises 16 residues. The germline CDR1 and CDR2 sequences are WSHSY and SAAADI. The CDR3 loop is CASSSREYSGANVLTF. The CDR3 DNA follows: TGCGCCAGCAGCAGCAGGGAGTACTCTGGGGCCAACGTCCTGACTTTC.

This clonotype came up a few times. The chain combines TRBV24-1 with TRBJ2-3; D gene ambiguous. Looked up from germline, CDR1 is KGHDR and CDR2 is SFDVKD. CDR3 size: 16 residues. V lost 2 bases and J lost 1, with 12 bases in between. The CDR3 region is CATSDSKRGGTDTQYF. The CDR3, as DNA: TGTGCCACCAGTGATTCCAAACGAGGCGGCACAGATACGCAGTATTTT.

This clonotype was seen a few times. As DNA, the CDR3 is TGTGCCAGCAATTCCGGGACAGGGGGGTCCTACGAGCAGTACTTC. This sequence encodes CASNSGTGGSYEQYF. The chain links TRBV6-2 or TRBV6-3 to TRBJ2-7; 11 bases agree with TRBD1. This CDR3 spans 15 amino acids. V trimming: 7 bases; J trimming: 1 base; junction bases outside the gene matches: 6. From germline, CDR1 is MNHEY and CDR2 SVGEGT.

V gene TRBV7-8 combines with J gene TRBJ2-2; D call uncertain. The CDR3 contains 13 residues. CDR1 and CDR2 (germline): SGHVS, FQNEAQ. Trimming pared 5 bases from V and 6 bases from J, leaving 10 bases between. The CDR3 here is CASSLGPSGELFF. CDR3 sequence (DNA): TGTGCCAGCAGCCTCGGACCGTCCGGGGAGCTGTTTTTT. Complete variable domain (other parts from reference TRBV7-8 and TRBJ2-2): GAGVSQSPRYKVAKRGQDVALRCDPISGHVSLFWYQQALGQGPEFLTYFQNEAQLDKSGLPSDRFFAERPEGSVSTLKIQRTQQEDSAVYLCASSLGPSGELFFGEGSRLTVL.

The CDR3 DNA sequence: TGCGCCAGCAGCCTTCCGGGACAGGCCTACAATGAGCAGTTCTTC. Amino acid sequence: CASSLPGQAYNEQFF. The chain joins TRBV5-1 to TRBJ2-1; 8 bases match TRBD1. CDR1 and CDR2 (germline): SGHRS, YFSETQ. J was trimmed by 2 bases and V by 4 bases; bases with no gene match: 5. The CDR3 totals 15 residues.

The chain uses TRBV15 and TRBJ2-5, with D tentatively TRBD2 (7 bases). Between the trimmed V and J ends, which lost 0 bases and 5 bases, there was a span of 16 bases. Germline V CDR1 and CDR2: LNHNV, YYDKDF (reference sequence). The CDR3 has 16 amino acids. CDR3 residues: CATSRDLPGGLETQYF. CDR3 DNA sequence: TGTGCCACCAGCAGAGATCTTCCGGGGGGCCTTGAGACCCAGTACTTC.

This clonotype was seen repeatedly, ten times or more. CDR3 amino acids: CASSSPGLQETQYF. The CDR3 DNA reads as TGTGCCAGCAGTTCCCCGGGCCTTCAAGAGACCCAGTACTTC. The chain has TRBV12-3 or TRBV12-4 and TRBJ2-5, with unresolved D. This CDR3 spans 14 amino acids. The germline V and J ends were trimmed by 4 bases and 2 bases, with 11 bases remaining between them.

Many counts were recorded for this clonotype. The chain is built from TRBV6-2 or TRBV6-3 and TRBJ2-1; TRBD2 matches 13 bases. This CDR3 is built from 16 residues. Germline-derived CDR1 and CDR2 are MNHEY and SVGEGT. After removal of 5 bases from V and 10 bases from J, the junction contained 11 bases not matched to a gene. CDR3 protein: CASSRLTSGRAREQFF. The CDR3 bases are TGTGCCAGCAGTCGATTAACTAGCGGGAGGGCCCGAGAGCAGTTCTTC.

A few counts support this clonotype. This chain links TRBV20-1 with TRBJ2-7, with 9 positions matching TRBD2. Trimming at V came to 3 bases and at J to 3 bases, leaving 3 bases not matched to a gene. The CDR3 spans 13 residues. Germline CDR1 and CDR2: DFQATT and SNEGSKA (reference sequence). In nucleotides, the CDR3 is TGCAGTGCTAGCCTAGCGGGAAGCTACGAGCAGTACTTC. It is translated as CSASLAGSYEQYF.

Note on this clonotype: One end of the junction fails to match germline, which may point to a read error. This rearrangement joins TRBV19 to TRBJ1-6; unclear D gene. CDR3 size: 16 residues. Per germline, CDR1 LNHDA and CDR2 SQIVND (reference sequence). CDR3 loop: CTSSAFGSRKDSPLHF. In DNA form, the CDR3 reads TGTACCAGTAGTGCCTTCGGGTCTCGGAAGGATTCACCCCTCCACTTT.

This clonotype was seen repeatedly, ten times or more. The CDR3 coding sequence is TGCGCCAGCAGCTTGGAGGGGATGAACACTGAAGCTTTCTTT. Residues: CASSLEGMNTEAFF. The rearrangement joins TRBV5-1 to TRBJ1-1, with a weak D call TRBD1 (5 bases). This CDR3 contains 14 residues. The germline V gene encodes CDR1 SGHRS and CDR2 YFSETQ. V lost 0 bases and J lost 0, with 6 bases in between.

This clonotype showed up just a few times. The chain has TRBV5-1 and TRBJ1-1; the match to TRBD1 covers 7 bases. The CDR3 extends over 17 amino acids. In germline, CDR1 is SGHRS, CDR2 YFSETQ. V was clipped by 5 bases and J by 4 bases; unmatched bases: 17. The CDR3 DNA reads TGCGCCAGCAGTCGCGCCGGGACAGCCAACCGGGGCACTGAAGCTTTCTTT. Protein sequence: CASSRAGTANRGTEAFF.

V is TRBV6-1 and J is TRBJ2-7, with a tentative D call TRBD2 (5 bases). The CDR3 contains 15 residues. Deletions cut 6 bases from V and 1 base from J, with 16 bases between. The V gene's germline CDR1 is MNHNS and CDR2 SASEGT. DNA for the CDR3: TGTGCCAGCAGCTCCCCCGCGGGTGTATCCTACGAGCAGTACTTC. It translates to CASSSPAGVSYEQYF.

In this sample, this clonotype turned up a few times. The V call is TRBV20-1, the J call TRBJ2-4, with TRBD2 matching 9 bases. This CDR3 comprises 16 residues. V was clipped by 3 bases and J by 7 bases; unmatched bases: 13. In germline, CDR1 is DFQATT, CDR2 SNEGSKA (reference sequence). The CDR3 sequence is CSARRDLGRGGNIQYF. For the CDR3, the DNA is TGCAGTGCTAGGAGGGACTTGGGGCGGGGGGGGAACATTCAGTACTTC.

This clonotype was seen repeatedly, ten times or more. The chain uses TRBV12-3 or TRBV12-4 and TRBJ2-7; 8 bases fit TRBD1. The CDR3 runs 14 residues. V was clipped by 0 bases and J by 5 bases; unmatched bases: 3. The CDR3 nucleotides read TGTGCCAGCAGTTTAGCAGACAGGGGACACGAGCAGTACTTC. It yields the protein CASSLADRGHEQYF.

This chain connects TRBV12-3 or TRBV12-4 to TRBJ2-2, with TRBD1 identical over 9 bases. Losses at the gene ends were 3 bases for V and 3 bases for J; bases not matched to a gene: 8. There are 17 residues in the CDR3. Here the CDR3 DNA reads TGTGCCAGCAGTTTCCAGATCGGGACAGGGTACACCGGGGAGCTGTTTTTT. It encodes CASSFQIGTGYTGELFF.

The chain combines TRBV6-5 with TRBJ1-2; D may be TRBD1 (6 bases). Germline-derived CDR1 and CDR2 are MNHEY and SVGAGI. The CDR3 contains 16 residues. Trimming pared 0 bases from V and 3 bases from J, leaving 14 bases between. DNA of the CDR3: TGTGCCAGCAGTTACTCGGGGGGGGGCGCTTACTATGGCTACACCTTC. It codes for CASSYSGGGAYYGYTF.

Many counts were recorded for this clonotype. CDR3 sequence: CSARGPYQETQYF. CDR3 DNA sequence: TGCAGTGCTAGAGGTCCGTACCAAGAGACCCAGTACTTC. The chain links TRBV20-1 to TRBJ2-5; no clear D. Trimming removed 1 base at V and 0 bases at J, with 6 bases between. The CDR3 consists of 13 residues. CDR1 and CDR2 (germline): DFQATT, SNEGSKA (reference sequence).